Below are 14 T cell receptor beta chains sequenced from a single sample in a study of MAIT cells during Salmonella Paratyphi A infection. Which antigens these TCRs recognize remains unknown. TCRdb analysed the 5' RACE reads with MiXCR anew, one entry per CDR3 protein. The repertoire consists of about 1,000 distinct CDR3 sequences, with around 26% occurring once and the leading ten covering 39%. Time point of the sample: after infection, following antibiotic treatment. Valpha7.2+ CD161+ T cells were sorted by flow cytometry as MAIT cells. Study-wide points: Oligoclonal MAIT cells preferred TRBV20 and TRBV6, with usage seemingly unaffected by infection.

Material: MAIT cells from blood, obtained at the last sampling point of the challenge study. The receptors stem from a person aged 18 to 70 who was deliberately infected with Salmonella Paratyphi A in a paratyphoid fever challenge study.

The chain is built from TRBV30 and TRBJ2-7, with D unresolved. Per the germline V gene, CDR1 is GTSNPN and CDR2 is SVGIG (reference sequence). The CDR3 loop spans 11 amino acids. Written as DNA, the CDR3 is TGTGCACCTCCGTGCTCCTACGAGCAGTACTTC. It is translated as CAPPCSYEQYF.

This CDR3 reads CASSGTSGGADTQYF. CDR3 sequence (DNA): TGTGCCAGCAGTGGGACTAGCGGGGGGGCCGATACGCAGTATTTT. V gene TRBV6-4 combines with J gene TRBJ2-3, with 15 bases identical to TRBD2. Germline V gene data show CDR1 as MRHNA and CDR2 as SNTAGT. This CDR3 comprises 15 residues. V shed 4 bases and J 6 bases; nucleotides not matched to a gene: 2.

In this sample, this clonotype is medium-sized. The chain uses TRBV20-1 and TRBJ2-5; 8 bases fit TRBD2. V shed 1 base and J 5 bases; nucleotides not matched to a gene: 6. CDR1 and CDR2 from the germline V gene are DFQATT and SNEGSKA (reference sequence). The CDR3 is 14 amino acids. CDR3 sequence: CSARAPGGLETQYF. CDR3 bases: TGCAGTGCTAGAGCCCCGGGGGGGCTTGAGACCCAGTACTTC.

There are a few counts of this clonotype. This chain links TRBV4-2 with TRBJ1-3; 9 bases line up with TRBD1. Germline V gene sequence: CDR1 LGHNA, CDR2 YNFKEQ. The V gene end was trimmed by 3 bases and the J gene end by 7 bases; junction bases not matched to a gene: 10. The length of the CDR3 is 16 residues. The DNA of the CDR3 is TGTGCCAGCAGCCAGGAATCCGGGACAGGGAGTAACACCATATATTTT. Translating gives CASSQESGTGSNTIYF.

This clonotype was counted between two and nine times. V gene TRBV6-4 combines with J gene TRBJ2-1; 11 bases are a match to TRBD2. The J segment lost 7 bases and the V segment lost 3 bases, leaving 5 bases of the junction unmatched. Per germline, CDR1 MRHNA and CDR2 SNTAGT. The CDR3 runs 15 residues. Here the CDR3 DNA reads TGTGCCAGCAGTGAGACTAGCGGGGAGGGGAATGAGCAGTTCTTC. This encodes CASSETSGEGNEQFF.

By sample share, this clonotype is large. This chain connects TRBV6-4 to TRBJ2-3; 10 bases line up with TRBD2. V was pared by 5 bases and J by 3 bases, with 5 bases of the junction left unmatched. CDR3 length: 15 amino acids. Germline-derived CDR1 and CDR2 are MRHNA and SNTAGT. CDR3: CASSPSGGGTDTQYF. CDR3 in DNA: TGTGCCAGCAGTCCTAGCGGGGGAGGGACAGATACGCAGTATTTT.

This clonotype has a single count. The chain's CDR3 is CASSRERAGGTDTQYF. CDR3 in DNA: TGTGCCAGCAGCCGAGAGCGGGCAGGAGGGACAGATACGCAGTATTTT. The rearrangement joins TRBV4-2 to TRBJ2-3, with D maybe TRBD2 (6 bases). The CDR3 contains 16 residues. The germline V gene encodes CDR1 LGHNA and CDR2 YNFKEQ. Trimming took off 4 bases at V and 3 bases at J, with 17 bases between the two ends.

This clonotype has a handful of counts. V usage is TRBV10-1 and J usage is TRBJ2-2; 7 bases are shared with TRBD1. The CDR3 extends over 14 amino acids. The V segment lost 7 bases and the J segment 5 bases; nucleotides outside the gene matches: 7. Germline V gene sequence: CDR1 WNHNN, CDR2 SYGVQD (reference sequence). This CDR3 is CASTTGTETGELFF. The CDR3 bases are TGCGCCAGCACCACCGGGACAGAAACCGGGGAGCTGTTTTTT.

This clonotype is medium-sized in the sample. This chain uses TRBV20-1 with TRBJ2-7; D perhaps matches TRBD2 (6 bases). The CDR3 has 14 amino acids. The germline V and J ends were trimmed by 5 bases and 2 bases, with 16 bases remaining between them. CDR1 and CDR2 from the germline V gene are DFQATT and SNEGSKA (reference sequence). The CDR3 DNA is TGCAGTGCTCATACCGGGACTGAGCCCTACGAGCAGTACTTC. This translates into CSAHTGTEPYEQYF.

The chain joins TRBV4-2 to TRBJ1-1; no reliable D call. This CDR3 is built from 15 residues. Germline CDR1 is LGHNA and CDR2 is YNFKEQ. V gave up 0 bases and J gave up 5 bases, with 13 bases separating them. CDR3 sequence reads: CASSQDNGGVTEAFF. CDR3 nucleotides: TGTGCCAGCAGCCAAGATAATGGCGGTGTGACTGAAGCTTTCTTT.

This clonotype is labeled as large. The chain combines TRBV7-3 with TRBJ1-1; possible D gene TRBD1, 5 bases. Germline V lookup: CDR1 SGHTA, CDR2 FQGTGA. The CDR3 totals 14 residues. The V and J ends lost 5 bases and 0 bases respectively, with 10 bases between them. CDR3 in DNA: TGTGCCAGCAGCCCAGGGAGTATGAACACTGAAGCTTTCTTT. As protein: CASSPGSMNTEAFF.

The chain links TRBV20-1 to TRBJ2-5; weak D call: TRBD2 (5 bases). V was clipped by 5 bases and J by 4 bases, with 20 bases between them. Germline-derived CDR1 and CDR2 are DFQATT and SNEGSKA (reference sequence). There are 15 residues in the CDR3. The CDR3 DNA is TGCAGTGCTTCACGGGGAGCCGCTAGCACAGAGACCCAGTACTTC. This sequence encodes CSASRGAASTETQYF.

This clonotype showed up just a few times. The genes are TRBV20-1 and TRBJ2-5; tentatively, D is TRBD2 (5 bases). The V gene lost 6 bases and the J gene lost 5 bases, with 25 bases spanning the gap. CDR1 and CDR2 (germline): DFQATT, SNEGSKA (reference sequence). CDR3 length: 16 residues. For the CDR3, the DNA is TGCAGTGCCAAGCGGCCGGAGGAAGGGTTGAGGGAGACCCAGTACTTC. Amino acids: CSAKRPEEGLRETQYF.

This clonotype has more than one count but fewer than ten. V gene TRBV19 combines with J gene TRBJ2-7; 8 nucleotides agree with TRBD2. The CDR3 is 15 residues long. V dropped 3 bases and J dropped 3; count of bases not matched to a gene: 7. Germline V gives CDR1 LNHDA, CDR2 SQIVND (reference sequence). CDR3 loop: CASSISGGQSYEQYF. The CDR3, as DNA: TGTGCCAGTAGTATCTCGGGAGGGCAGAGCTACGAGCAGTACTTC.